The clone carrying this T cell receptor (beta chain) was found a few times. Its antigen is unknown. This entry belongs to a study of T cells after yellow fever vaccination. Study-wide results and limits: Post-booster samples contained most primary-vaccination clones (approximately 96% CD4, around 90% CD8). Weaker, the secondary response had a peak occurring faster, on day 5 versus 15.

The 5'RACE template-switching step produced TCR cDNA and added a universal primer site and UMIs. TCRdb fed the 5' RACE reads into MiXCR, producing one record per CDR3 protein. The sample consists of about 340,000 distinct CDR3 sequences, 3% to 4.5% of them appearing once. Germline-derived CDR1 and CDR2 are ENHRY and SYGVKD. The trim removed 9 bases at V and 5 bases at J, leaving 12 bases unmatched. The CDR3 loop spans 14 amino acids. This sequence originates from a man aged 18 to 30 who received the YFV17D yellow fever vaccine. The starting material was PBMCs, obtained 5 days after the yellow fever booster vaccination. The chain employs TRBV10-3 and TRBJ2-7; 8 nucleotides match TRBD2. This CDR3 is CAITTNGGANEQYF. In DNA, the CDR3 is TGTGCCATTACAACCAACGGGGGGGCCAACGAGCAGTACTTC.